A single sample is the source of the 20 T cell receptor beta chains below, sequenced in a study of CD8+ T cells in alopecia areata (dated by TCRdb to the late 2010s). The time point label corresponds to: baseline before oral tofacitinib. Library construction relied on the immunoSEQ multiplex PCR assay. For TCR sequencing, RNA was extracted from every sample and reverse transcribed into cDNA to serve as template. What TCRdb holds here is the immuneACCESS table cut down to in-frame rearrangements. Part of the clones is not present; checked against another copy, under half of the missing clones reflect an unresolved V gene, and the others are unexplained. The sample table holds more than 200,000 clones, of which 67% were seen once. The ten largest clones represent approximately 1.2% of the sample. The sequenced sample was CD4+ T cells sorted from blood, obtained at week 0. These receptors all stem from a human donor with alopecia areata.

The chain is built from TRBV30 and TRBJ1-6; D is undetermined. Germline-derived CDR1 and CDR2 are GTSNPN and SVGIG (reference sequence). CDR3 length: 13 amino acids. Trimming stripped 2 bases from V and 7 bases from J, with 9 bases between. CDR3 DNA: TGTGCCTGGAGTTTCGGCAGGAATTCACCCCTCCACTTT. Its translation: CAWSFGRNSPLHF.

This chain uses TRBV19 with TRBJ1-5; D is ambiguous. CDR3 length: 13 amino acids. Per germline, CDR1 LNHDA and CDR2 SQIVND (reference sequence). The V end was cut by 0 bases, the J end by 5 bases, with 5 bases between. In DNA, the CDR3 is TGTGCCAGTAGTATAGATGATGATCAGCCCCAGCATTTT. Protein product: CASSIDDDQPQHF. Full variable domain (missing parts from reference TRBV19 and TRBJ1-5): DGGITQSPKYLFRKEGQNVTLSCEQNLNHDAMYWYRQDPGQGLRLIYYSQIVNDFQKGDIAEGYSVSREKKESFPLTVTSAQKNPTAFYLCASSIDDDQPQHFGDGTRLSIL.

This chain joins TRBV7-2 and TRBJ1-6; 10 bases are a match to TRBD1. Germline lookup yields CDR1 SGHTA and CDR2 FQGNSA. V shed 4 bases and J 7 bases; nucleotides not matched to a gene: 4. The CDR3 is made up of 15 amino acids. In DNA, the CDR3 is TGTGCCAGCAGCTGGGGGACAGGGGTAAATTCACCCCTCCACTTT. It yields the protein CASSWGTGVNSPLHF.

CDR3 residues: CSVVFLLQYNEQFF. In nucleotides, the CDR3 is TGCAGCGTTGTTTTCCTCCTACAGTACAATGAGCAGTTCTTC. The chain is built from TRBV29-1 and TRBJ2-1; D unclear. The germline V gene has CDR1 SQVTM and CDR2 ANQGSEA. The CDR3 covers 14 residues. V was trimmed by 4 bases and J by 4 bases, leaving 14 bases between them.

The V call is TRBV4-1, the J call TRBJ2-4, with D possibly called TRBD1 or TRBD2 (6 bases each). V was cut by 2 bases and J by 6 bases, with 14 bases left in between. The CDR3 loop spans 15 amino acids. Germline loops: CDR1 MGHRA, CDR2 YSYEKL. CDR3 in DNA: TGCGCCAGCAGCCAATTAAGCAGGGGAGGAAACATTCAGTACTTC. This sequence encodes CASSQLSRGGNIQYF.

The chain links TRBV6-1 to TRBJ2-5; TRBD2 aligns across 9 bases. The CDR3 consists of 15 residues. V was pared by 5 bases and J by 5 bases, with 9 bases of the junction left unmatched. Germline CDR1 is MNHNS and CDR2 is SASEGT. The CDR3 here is CASSTLAGREETQYF. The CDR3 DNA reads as TGTGCCAGCAGTACCCTAGCGGGGCGAGAGGAGACCCAGTACTTC.

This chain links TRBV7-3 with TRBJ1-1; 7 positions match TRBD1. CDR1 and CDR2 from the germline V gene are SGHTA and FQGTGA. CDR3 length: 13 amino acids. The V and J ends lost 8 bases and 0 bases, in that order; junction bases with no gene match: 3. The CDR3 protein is CASRQGLNTEAFF. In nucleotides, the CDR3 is TGTGCCAGCCGACAGGGCTTGAACACTGAAGCTTTCTTT.

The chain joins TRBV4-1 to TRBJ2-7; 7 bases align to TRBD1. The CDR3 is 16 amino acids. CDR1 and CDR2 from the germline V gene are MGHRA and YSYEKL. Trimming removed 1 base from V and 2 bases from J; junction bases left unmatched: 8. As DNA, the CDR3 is TGCGCCAGCAGCCAAGGACAGGGCGTCGGCCCCTACGAGCAGTACTTC. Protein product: CASSQGQGVGPYEQYF.

The CDR3 protein is CAWSPGDGPNYGYTF. CDR3 sequence (DNA): TGTGCCTGGAGTCCGGGGGACGGTCCTAACTATGGCTACACCTTC. J is TRBJ1-2 and V is TRBV30; possible D gene TRBD1, 5 bases. V lost 2 bases, J lost 0 bases, and 13 bases lay in between. The germline V gene has CDR1 GTSNPN and CDR2 SVGIG (reference sequence). This CDR3 spans 15 amino acids.

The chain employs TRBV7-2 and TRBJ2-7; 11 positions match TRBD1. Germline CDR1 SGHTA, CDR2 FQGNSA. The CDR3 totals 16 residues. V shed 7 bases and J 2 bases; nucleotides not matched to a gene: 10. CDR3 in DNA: TGTGCCAGCAACCCAAAGCCGGGACAGGGGGCCTACGAGCAGTACTTC. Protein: CASNPKPGQGAYEQYF.

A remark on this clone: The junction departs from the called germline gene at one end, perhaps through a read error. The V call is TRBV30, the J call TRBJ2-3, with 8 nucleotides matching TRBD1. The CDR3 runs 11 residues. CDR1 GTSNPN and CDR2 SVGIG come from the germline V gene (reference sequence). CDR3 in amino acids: CAWNSGTGPLF. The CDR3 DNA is TGTGCCTGGAACTCCGGGACAGGCCCCCTCTTT.

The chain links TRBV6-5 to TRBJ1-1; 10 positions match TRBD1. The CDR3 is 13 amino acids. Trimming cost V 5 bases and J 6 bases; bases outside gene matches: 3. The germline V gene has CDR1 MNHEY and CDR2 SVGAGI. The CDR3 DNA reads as TGTGCCAGCAGTGGGGACAGGGGCCCTGAAGCTTTCTTT. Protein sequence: CASSGDRGPEAFF.

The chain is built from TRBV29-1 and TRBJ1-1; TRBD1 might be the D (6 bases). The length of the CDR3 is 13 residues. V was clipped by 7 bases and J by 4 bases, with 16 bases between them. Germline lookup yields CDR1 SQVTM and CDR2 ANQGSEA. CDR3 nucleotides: TGCAGCGCATTTACAGGGCGCGGCACTGAAGCTTTCTTT. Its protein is CSAFTGRGTEAFF.

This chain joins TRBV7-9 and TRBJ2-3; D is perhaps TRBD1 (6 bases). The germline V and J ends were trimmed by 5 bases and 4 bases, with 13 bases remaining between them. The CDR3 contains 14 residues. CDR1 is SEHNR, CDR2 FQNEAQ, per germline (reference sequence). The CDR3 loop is CASSALQGPDTQYF. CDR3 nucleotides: TGTGCCAGCAGCGCATTACAGGGCCCAGATACGCAGTATTTT. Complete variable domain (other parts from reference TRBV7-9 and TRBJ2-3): DTGVSQNPRHKITKRGQNVTFRCDPISEHNRLYWYRQTLGQGPEFLTYFQNEAQLEKSRLLSDRFSAERPKGSFSTLEIQRTEQGDSAMYLCASSALQGPDTQYFGPGTRLTVL.

The CDR3 sequence: CASSLPGQSPLHF. Written as DNA, the CDR3 is TGTGCCAGCAGTCTGCCGGGACAGTCCCCCCTCCACTTT. The rearrangement links TRBV27 to TRBJ1-6; 7 nucleotides align to TRBD1. Germline V lookup: CDR1 MNHEY, CDR2 SMNVEV (reference sequence). With 5 bases clipped from V and 13 bases from J, the junction kept 8 bases outside the gene matches. This CDR3 has 13 residues.

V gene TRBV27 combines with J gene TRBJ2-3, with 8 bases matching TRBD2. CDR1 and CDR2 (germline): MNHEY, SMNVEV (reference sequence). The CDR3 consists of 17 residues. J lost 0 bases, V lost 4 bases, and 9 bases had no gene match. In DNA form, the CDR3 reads TGTGCCAGCAGTTCTTATAGCGGGGCGGGTAGCACAGATACGCAGTATTTT. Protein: CASSSYSGAGSTDTQYF.

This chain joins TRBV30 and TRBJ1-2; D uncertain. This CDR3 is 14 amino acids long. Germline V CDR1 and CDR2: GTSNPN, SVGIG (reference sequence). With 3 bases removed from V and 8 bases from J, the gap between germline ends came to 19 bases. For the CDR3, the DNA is TGTGCCTGGAGCGACCCCGGCAGGCGAGACGGCTACACCTTC. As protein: CAWSDPGRRDGYTF.

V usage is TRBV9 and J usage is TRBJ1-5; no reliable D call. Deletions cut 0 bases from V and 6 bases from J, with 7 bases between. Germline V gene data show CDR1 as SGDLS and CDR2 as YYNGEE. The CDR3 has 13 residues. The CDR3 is CASSVGVAQPQHF. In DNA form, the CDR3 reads TGTGCCAGCAGCGTAGGGGTTGCTCAGCCCCAGCATTTT.

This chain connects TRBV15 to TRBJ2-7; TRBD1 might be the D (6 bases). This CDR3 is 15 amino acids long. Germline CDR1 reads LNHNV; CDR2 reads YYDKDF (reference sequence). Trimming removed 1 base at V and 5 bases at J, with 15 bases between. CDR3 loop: CATSRGQTSGDEQYF. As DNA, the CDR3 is TGTGCCACCAGCAGAGGACAGACGTCAGGGGACGAGCAGTACTTC. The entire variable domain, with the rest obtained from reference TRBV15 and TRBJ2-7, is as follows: DAMVIQNPRYQVTQFGKPVTLSCSQTLNHNVMYWYQQKSSQAPKLLFHYYDKDFNNEADTPDNFQSRRPNTSFCFLDIRSPGLGDTAMYLCATSRGQTSGDEQYFGPGTRLTVT.

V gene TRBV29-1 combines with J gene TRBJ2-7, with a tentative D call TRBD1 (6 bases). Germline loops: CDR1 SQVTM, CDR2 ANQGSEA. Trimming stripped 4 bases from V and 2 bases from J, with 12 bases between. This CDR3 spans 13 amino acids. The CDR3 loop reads CSVATGIPYEQYF. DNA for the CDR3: TGCAGCGTTGCTACAGGGATCCCCTACGAGCAGTACTTC.